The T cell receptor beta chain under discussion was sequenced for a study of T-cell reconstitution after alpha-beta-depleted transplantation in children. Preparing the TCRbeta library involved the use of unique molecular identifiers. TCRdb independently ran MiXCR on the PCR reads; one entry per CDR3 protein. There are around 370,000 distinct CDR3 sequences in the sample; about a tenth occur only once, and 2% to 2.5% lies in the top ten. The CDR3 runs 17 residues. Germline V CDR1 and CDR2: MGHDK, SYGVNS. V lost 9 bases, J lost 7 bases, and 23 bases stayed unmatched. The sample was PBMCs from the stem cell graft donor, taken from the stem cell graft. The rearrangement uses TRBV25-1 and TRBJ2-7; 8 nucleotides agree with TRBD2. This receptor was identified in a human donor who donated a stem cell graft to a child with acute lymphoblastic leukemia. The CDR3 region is CASVKENTLAVVAEQYF. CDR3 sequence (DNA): TGTGCCAGTGTAAAAGAAAATACACTAGCGGTCGTTGCAGAGCAGTACTTC.